This T cell receptor (beta chain) stems from a study of blood T cell repertoires in COVID-19. Study background: Both acute and convalescent COVID-19 samples were obtained from the United States, Italy and Spain.

Produced via immunoSEQ multiplex PCR; TCRdb's table is partial and in-frame only. The table has about 310,000 clones, roughly 85% seen once. The germline V gene encodes CDR1 WNHNN and CDR2 SYGVQD (reference sequence). The length of the CDR3 is 15 residues. V gave up 0 bases and J gave up 5 bases, with 13 bases separating them. The study drew participants aged about 18 to 95 years from 20 to 30 US areas. Participants reported their clinical history, and cohort assignment relied on those reports. The source is a man in his thirties or forties who had recovered from COVID-19. The chain employs TRBV10-1 and TRBJ2-5; maybe TRBD1 (6 bases). Sequenced material: PBMCs or T cells enriched from blood (not recorded which). Here the CDR3 reads CASSESEAGVETQYF. CDR3 DNA: TGCGCCAGCAGTGAGTCGGAGGCAGGGGTGGAGACCCAGTACTTC.